The 31 T cell receptor beta chains in this list originate from one sample, sequenced in a study of cytomegalovirus exposure and HLA in healthy donors. PCR amplification relied on 60 Vbeta primers (plus 13 Jbeta primers). The repertoire was sequenced with immunoSEQ multiplex PCR; TCRdb's copy has only in-frame clones and lacks some. The repertoire holds approximately 180,000 clones, with about three quarters as singletons. The specimen was PBMCs. The receptors derive from a woman in her forties in good health and CMV-seronegative.

This chain uses TRBV4-3 with TRBJ1-2; no definite D call. Looked up from germline, CDR1 is LGHNA and CDR2 is YSLEER. The V end lost 0 bases, the J end lost 5 bases, and 13 bases lay between the germline ends. The CDR3 totals 15 residues. CDR3 sequence: CASSQEEAGYYGYTF. In DNA, the CDR3 is TGCGCCAGCAGCCAAGAAGAGGCGGGATATTATGGCTACACCTTC.

The V call is TRBV19, the J call TRBJ1-5, with 9 bases aligning to TRBD1. From germline, CDR1 is LNHDA and CDR2 SQIVND (reference sequence). V gave up 5 bases and J gave up 7 bases; unmatched junction bases: 12. The CDR3 has 16 amino acids. CDR3 coding DNA: TGTGCCAGTAGTCCAACAGGGGGCAAATGGGCCCAGCCCCAGCATTTT. As protein: CASSPTGGKWAQPQHF.

This clone appeared a few times. This rearrangement joins TRBV7-2 to TRBJ1-2, with a weak D call TRBD1 (5 bases). V shed 1 base and J shed 3 bases, with 9 bases lying between them. The CDR3 has 14 residues. The germline CDR1 and CDR2 sequences are SGHTA and FQGNSA. For the CDR3, the DNA is TGTGCCAGCAGCTTAGGGGGGGGTTACTATGGCTACACCTTC. Amino acids: CASSLGGGYYGYTF.

Only one count was recorded for this clone. The gene calls are TRBV29-1 and TRBJ2-1, with 8 bases matching TRBD2. With V trimmed by 6 bases and J by 0 bases, 7 bases remained unmatched. The V gene's germline CDR1 is SQVTM and CDR2 ANQGSEA. The CDR3 extends over 15 amino acids. The CDR3 sequence: CSVAASGSSYNEQFF. The CDR3 DNA reads as TGCAGCGTGGCCGCCAGCGGGAGCTCCTACAATGAGCAGTTCTTC.

The chain joins TRBV5-1 to TRBJ2-5; D remains unclear. The V end lost 3 bases, the J end lost 2 bases, and 14 bases lay between the germline ends. The CDR3 covers 15 residues. Germline CDR1 reads SGHRS; CDR2 reads YFSETQ. CDR3 nucleotide sequence: TGCGCCAGCAGCTCGAACACCGCAGGACAAGAGACCCAGTACTTC. This encodes CASSSNTAGQETQYF.

The rearrangement links TRBV19 to TRBJ1-2; a weak D match, TRBD1 (6 bases). Germline V gene lookup returns CDR1 LNHDA and CDR2 SQIVND (reference sequence). Trimming took off 5 bases at V and 6 bases at J, with 13 bases between the two ends. CDR3 length equals 13 residues. CDR3 in amino acids: CASSFHRDNGYTF. CDR3 sequence (DNA): TGTGCCAGTAGTTTCCATCGGGACAATGGCTACACCTTC.

This clone was recorded once. The CDR3 DNA reads TGTGCCAGCAGCTTAGATAAGAGGTGGACTACGACGCTGAACACTGAAGCTTTCTTT. Protein product: CASSLDKRWTTTLNTEAFF. The chain carries TRBV11-3 and TRBJ1-1; D remains unclear. Between the trimmed V and J ends, which lost 0 bases and 0 bases, there was a span of 20 bases. Germline V gene lookup returns CDR1 SGHNT and CDR2 YENEEA. The CDR3 spans 19 residues. Using reference TRBV11-3 and TRBJ1-1 for the parts outside the CDR3, the full variable domain is EAGVVQSPRYKIIEKKQPVAFWCNPISGHNTLYWYLQNLGQGPELLIRYENEEAVDDSQLPKDRFSAERLKGVDSTLKIQPAELGDSAVYLCASSLDKRWTTTLNTEAFFGQGTRLTVV.

J is TRBJ2-5 and V is TRBV7-2; 8 bases fit TRBD2. CDR1 is SGHTA and CDR2 is FQGNSA in the germline V gene. This CDR3 contains 16 residues. V lost 2 bases and J lost 2; bases outside the gene matches: 7. CDR3 in amino acids: CASSLMTGRGQETQYF. Here the CDR3 DNA reads TGTGCCAGCAGCTTAATGACCGGGAGGGGACAAGAGACCCAGTACTTC.

The chain combines TRBV4-1 with TRBJ2-1, with D perhaps TRBD2 (6 bases). Germline V CDR1 and CDR2: MGHRA, YSYEKL. The CDR3 is 16 amino acids. V was clipped by 0 bases and J by 7 bases, with 16 bases between them. The CDR3 DNA reads as TGCGCCAGCAGCCAAGATTTAGCGGAAGGCTTGAATGAGCAGTTCTTC. This codes for CASSQDLAEGLNEQFF.

This clone was counted a single time. The chain links TRBV18 to TRBJ1-1, with a tentative D call TRBD1 (6 bases). The length of the CDR3 is 14 residues. Germline V gene sequence: CDR1 KGHSH, CDR2 LQKENI. V dropped 5 bases and J dropped 1 base, with 11 bases sitting between them. Here the CDR3 reads CASSAGQRNTEAFF. Here the CDR3 DNA reads TGTGCCAGCTCAGCCGGACAGAGGAACACTGAAGCTTTCTTT.

The V and J genes are TRBV11-3 and TRBJ2-1, with 10 bases that match TRBD2. The V segment lost 5 bases and the J segment 6 bases; nucleotides outside the gene matches: 22. This CDR3 is built from 20 residues. Germline V gene data show CDR1 as SGHNT and CDR2 as YENEEA. The CDR3 loop is CASSQPPVIAGGRPANEQFF. As DNA, the CDR3 is TGTGCCAGCAGCCAACCTCCAGTGATAGCGGGAGGCAGACCGGCCAATGAGCAGTTCTTC. The full variable domain, in which reference TRBV11-3 and TRBJ2-1 provide the parts outside the CDR3, is EAGVVQSPRYKIIEKKQPVAFWCNPISGHNTLYWYLQNLGQGPELLIRYENEEAVDDSQLPKDRFSAERLKGVDSTLKIQPAELGDSAVYLCASSQPPVIAGGRPANEQFFGPGTRLTVL.

Remarks on this clone: The junction differs from germline at one of its ends, possibly a read error. This chain links TRBV7-9 with TRBJ2-1, with D possibly being TRBD2 (7 bases). Germline values: CDR1 SEHNR, CDR2 FQNEAQ (reference sequence). The CDR3 consists of 16 residues. CDR3 region: CSSSFRGDTSYNEQFF. Written as DNA, the CDR3 is TGTTCCAGCAGCTTTCGGGGGGACACGTCCTACAATGAGCAGTTCTTC.

The chain has TRBV10-3 and TRBJ1-1; D unresolved. Trimming stripped 11 bases from V and 7 bases from J, with 17 bases between. Germline loops: CDR1 ENHRY, CDR2 SYGVKD. This CDR3 contains 12 residues. The DNA of the CDR3 is TGTGCCTCCGGAGGGATGGAAAATGAAGCTTTCTTT. Amino acid sequence: CASGGMENEAFF.

The CDR3 nucleotides are TGTGCCAGCAGCTTAACGGGAGTAAAATCAGGGGAGACCCAGTACTTC. This encodes CASSLTGVKSGETQYF. V usage is TRBV7-2 and J usage is TRBJ2-5; possibly TRBD2 for D (6 bases). This CDR3 spans 16 amino acids. Germline values: CDR1 SGHTA, CDR2 FQGNSA. Trimming stripped 2 bases from V and 5 bases from J, with 18 bases between.

This chain uses TRBV5-8 with TRBJ2-7; tentatively, D is TRBD1 (6 bases). V was pared by 4 bases and J by 2 bases, with 16 bases between. Germline CDR1 SGHTS, CDR2 YDEGEE. The CDR3 covers 15 residues. CDR3 in DNA: TGTGCCAGCAGCGGCCCCGCCAGGGGCCCCTACGAGCAGTACGTC. Its translation: CASSGPARGPYEQYV.

The genes are TRBV6-1 and TRBJ1-5, with TRBD1 matching over 7 bases. CDR1 MNHNS and CDR2 SASEGT come from the germline V gene. The CDR3 sequence is 16 residues long. With 1 base clipped from V and 6 bases from J, the junction kept 9 bases outside the gene matches. The CDR3 DNA reads TGTGCCAGCAGTGAAGAAATAGGGGGCGAGGGTCAGCCCCAGCATTTT. This encodes CASSEEIGGEGQPQHF.

V and J are TRBV11-3 and TRBJ2-1, with TRBD2 identical over 12 bases. The germline gives CDR1 SGHNT, CDR2 YENEEA. This CDR3 spans 20 amino acids. J lost 0 bases, V lost 5 bases, and 14 bases had no gene match. This chain's CDR3 is CASSIPGLAGPKSSYNEQFF. The DNA for the CDR3 is TGTGCCAGCAGCATTCCGGGACTAGCGGGTCCCAAGAGCTCCTACAATGAGCAGTTCTTC.

V gene TRBV27 combines with J gene TRBJ1-2; 7 positions agree with TRBD1. This CDR3 is built from 15 residues. Germline V gene sequence: CDR1 MNHEY, CDR2 SMNVEV (reference sequence). The trim removed 2 bases at V and 3 bases at J, leaving 6 bases unmatched. The CDR3 DNA is TGTGCCAGCAGTTTAGCCCCCAGGGGGGACTATGGCTACACCTTC. Protein sequence: CASSLAPRGDYGYTF.

V gene TRBV19 combines with J gene TRBJ2-3, with D perhaps matching TRBD2 (6 bases). CDR3 length: 15 residues. V was trimmed by 5 bases and J by 2 bases, leaving 14 bases between them. Per germline, CDR1 LNHDA and CDR2 SQIVND (reference sequence). CDR3 protein: CASSGTPIPTDTQYF. Here the CDR3 DNA reads TGTGCCAGTAGTGGGACTCCTATCCCCACAGATACGCAGTATTTT.

The chain combines TRBV6-5 with TRBJ1-1; D is ambiguous. The CDR3 covers 14 residues. V was cut by 4 bases and J by 1 base, with 10 bases left in between. Germline CDR1 reads MNHEY; CDR2 reads SVGAGI. In DNA form, the CDR3 reads TGTGCCAGCAGTTCCCAGTCAGGGAACACTGAAGCTTTCTTT. Translating it yields CASSSQSGNTEAFF.

This sequence joins TRBV7-3 and TRBJ1-2; TRBD1 is a possible D gene (6 bases). This CDR3 is built from 13 residues. Germline-derived CDR1 and CDR2 are SGHTA and FQGTGA. V lost 5 bases to trimming and J lost 8 bases, with 15 bases between them. The CDR3 bases are TGTGCCAGCAGCCTACGGGACATGCGGGGCTACACCTTC. It encodes CASSLRDMRGYTF.

This chain links TRBV2 with TRBJ2-1, with TRBD2 as a possible D gene (6 bases). Trimming took 4 bases from V and 4 from J, leaving 11 bases between them. The CDR3 has 14 residues. CDR1 is SNHLY and CDR2 is FYNNEI in the germline V gene. The CDR3 coding sequence is TGTGCCAGCAGTGCGGGGACTGATTACAATGAGCAGTTCTTC. Protein: CASSAGTDYNEQFF.

This chain links TRBV6-1 with TRBJ1-5; a possible D gene is TRBD1 (5 bases). V was trimmed by 10 bases and J by 9 bases, leaving 19 bases between them. Germline V lookup: CDR1 MNHNS, CDR2 SASEGT. The CDR3 spans 13 residues. In DNA, the CDR3 is TGTGCCACCAGGGCGGGGGGTGAGGGGCCCCAGCATTTT. Translating gives CATRAGGEGPQHF.

This clone was counted a single time. This rearrangement joins TRBV11-2 to TRBJ2-7, with 12 bases identical to TRBD1. The germline V gene has CDR1 SGHAT and CDR2 FQNNGV. After removal of 5 bases from V and 4 bases from J, the junction contained 6 bases not matched to a gene. CDR3 length equals 15 residues. The CDR3 spells CASSAGTGGLYEQYF. The CDR3 region has the DNA TGTGCCAGCAGCGCCGGGACAGGGGGCTTGTACGAGCAGTACTTC.

V gene TRBV6-1 combines with J gene TRBJ2-7; 7 nucleotides match TRBD2. This CDR3 comprises 14 residues. The germline CDR1 and CDR2 sequences are MNHNS and SASEGT. J was trimmed by 3 bases and V by 6 bases; bases with no gene match: 8. The CDR3 protein is CASSISGTVYEQYV. Written as DNA, the CDR3 is TGTGCCAGCAGCATCAGCGGGACGGTCTACGAGCAGTACGTC.

With respect to this clone: At one boundary the junction diverges from the germline segment, which might be a read error. The V call is TRBV7-3, the J call TRBJ1-1; D remains unclear. CDR1 is SGHTA and CDR2 is FQGTGA in the germline V gene. The CDR3 has 13 residues. The CDR3 DNA follows: TGTGCCAACAGCAGCGGGGTCAACACTGAAGCTTTCTTT. Protein: CANSSGVNTEAFF.

The V and J genes are TRBV28 and TRBJ2-7; a weak D match, TRBD2 (5 bases). CDR1 and CDR2 (germline): MDHEN, SYDVKM. The CDR3 sequence is 17 residues long. The ends were cut back, 4 bases at V and 3 bases at J, with 22 bases in the middle. The CDR3 sequence is CASSSLLPGSYSYEQYV. CDR3 nucleotide sequence: TGTGCCAGCAGTTCCCTACTGCCGGGAAGCTATAGCTACGAGCAGTACGTC.

The chain recombines TRBV9 with TRBJ2-6; 7 nucleotides line up with TRBD2. V dropped 2 bases and J dropped 1; count of bases not matched to a gene: 9. The CDR3 sequence is 18 residues long. Germline CDR1 is SGDLS and CDR2 is YYNGEE. Here the CDR3 reads CASSVSGTIPSGANVLTF. CDR3 DNA sequence: TGTGCCAGCAGCGTTTCCGGGACTATACCTTCTGGGGCCAACGTCCTGACTTTC.

CDR3 sequence: CASSVPPSASSYNEQFF. For the CDR3, the DNA is TGTGCCAGCAGCGTACCACCCTCAGCTAGCTCCTACAATGAGCAGTTCTTC. This rearrangement joins TRBV7-9 to TRBJ2-1; no firm D call. Trimming cost V 5 bases and J 0 bases, with 17 bases left between them. The CDR3 is 17 residues long. The germline V gene encodes CDR1 SEHNR and CDR2 FQNEAQ (reference sequence).

The chain uses TRBV7-2 and TRBJ1-5; perhaps TRBD1 as D (5 bases). CDR3 length: 15 residues. Trimming cost V 0 bases and J 3 bases, with 9 bases left between them. From germline, CDR1 is SGHTA and CDR2 FQGNSA. The CDR3 protein is CASSLARQFNQPQHF. In DNA form, the CDR3 reads TGTGCCAGCAGCTTAGCTCGACAGTTCAATCAGCCCCAGCATTTT.

V usage is TRBV11-3 and J usage is TRBJ2-5, with TRBD2 matching 15 bases. This CDR3 contains 16 residues. CDR1 is SGHNT, CDR2 YENEEA, per germline. V lost 1 base, J lost 3 bases, and 0 bases stayed unmatched. The CDR3, as DNA: TGTGCCAGCAGCTTAGGGACTAGCGGGAGGGAAGAGACCCAGTACTTC. This sequence encodes CASSLGTSGREETQYF.